Listed here is a single TCR beta chain. Its specificity is not known. Data came from immunoSEQ multiplex PCR; TCRdb stores just in-frame clones and leaves some out. The sample includes some 83,000 clones, roughly 89% of them seen just once. This sample is part of a study of OX40 agonist ivuxolimab in advanced cancers. Across the whole study: Intravenous ivuxolimab was administered to patients every 2 weeks at 0.01 to 10 mg/kg. Cancers in dose escalation were hepatocellular, melanoma, renal cell and head and neck. General observations from the study: It was also the case that some nonresponders had low normalized T-cell clonal expansion. Circulating CD4+ and CD8+ T cells showed clonal expansion by week 6 at 0.1 to 3.0 mg/kg.

This CDR3 contains 14 residues. CDR1 and CDR2 (germline): ENHRY, SYGVKD. Trimming removed 6 bases from V and 2 bases from J, with 8 bases in between. This clonotype was obtained from an adult with an advanced solid tumor such as melanoma, head and neck, liver or kidney cancer. The sample consisted of CD4+ or CD8+ T cells sorted from blood, taken in a trial of the OX40 agonist ivuxolimab. J is TRBJ2-6 and V is TRBV10-3; no clear D. The CDR3 here is CAISPPAGANVLTF. In nucleotides, the CDR3 is TGTGCCATCAGCCCCCCTGCTGGGGCCAACGTCCTGACTTTC.